The rows below give T cell receptor beta chains drawn from one sample of a study of brain T cells in children with intractable seizures. The data were produced by immunoSEQ multiplex PCR, yet TCRdb's version contains in-frame clones alone and is incomplete. The sample lists about 22,000 clones; 85% to 95% were seen once. The material sequenced was peripheral blood, taken at surgery. All receptors derive from a boy between 10 and 17 years old with focal cortical dysplasia and intractable seizures. Each CDR3 is given with its conserved first and last residue. A D gene is named only where the DNA matches it firmly. Size values are once, few and many counts, or a class for expanded clones, and some rows have none.

d_gene,abundance,v_gene,j_gene,CDR3aa,CDR3nt
TRBD2,-,TRBV3-1/TRBV3-2,TRBJ2-3,CASSQNPGLADTQYF,TGTGCCAGCAGCCAGAATCCGGGACTAGCAGATACGCAGTATTTT
-,-,TRBV12-3/TRBV12-4,TRBJ2-7,CASSQDSYEQYF,TGTGCCAGCAGCCAGGACAGCTACGAGCAGTACTTC
-,-,TRBV4-1,TRBJ2-3,CASSQGGGGGRADTQYF,TGCGCCAGCAGCCAAGGGGGAGGTGGGGGGCGAGCAGATACGCAGTATTTT
-,-,TRBV5-4,TRBJ1-2,CASSSEEGPRIYGYTF,TGTGCCAGCAGCTCCGAAGAAGGCCCCCGGATTTATGGCTACACCTTC
-,-,TRBV7-7,TRBJ2-1,CASSSLERPSYNEQFF,TGTGCCAGCAGCTCCCTAGAGCGGCCCTCTTACAATGAGCAGTTCTTC
-,-,TRBV10-1,TRBJ2-6,CASSESRGSGANVLTF,TGCGCCAGCAGTGAGTCGAGGGGGTCTGGGGCCAACGTCCTGACTTTC
TRBD1,-,TRBV5-1,TRBJ2-3,CASSLGQGALKITDTQYF,TGCGCCAGCAGCTTGGGACAGGGGGCGCTTAAAATCACAGATACGCAGTATTTT
TRBD1,-,TRBV5-6,TRBJ2-7,CASSLGPGTGGSYEQYF,TGTGCCAGCAGCTTGGGCCCCGGGACAGGGGGTTCCTACGAGCAGTACTTC
-,-,TRBV6-4,TRBJ1-1,CAGLFLGRRNTEAFF,TGTGCCGGACTATTTTTGGGACGGAGGAACACTGAAGCTTTCTTT
TRBD1,once,TRBV5-1,TRBJ1-6,CASSPGQGNSPLHF,TGCGCCAGCAGCCCTGGACAGGGGAATTCACCCCTCCACTTT
-,-,TRBV4-2,TRBJ2-1,CASSQELDGPNEQFF,TGTGCCAGCAGCCAAGAGTTGGACGGACCAAATGAGCAGTTCTTC
-,-,TRBV5-1,TRBJ2-7,CASSLDSGEVGYEQYF,TGCGCCAGCAGCTTGGATTCAGGGGAGGTCGGCTACGAGCAGTACTTC
-,once,TRBV24-1,TRBJ2-3,CATSEGTGRKTDTQYF,TGTGCCACCAGTGAAGGAACAGGCCGGAAGACAGATACGCAGTATTTT
TRBD1,-,TRBV6-5,TRBJ1-5,CASTQGGNQPQHF,TGTGCCAGCACCCAGGGGGGCAATCAGCCCCAGCATTTT
-,-,TRBV30,TRBJ1-5,CAWSVLGNQPQHF,TGTGCCTGGTCCGTCTTGGGCAATCAGCCCCAGCATTTT
-,once,TRBV7-6,TRBJ2-7,CASSPAVLPYEQYF,TGTGCCAGCAGTCCTGCGGTGCTTCCCTACGAGCAGTACTTC
TRBD2,-,TRBV6-4,TRBJ2-1,CASSDSIRGGNEQFF,TGTGCCAGCAGTGACTCGATTCGGGGGGGGAATGAGCAGTTCTTC
TRBD1,-,TRBV5-1,TRBJ1-6,CASSFRTGGSSSYNSPLHF,TGCGCCAGCAGCTTCCGGACAGGAGGCTCCAGCTCCTATAATTCACCCCTCCACTTT
TRBD1,-,TRBV11-3,TRBJ2-3,CASSPQGQSFTDTQYF,TGTGCCAGCAGCCCACAGGGGCAAAGCTTCACAGATACGCAGTATTTT
TRBD2,-,TRBV6-1,TRBJ2-5,CASSRGTTEETQYF,TGTGCCAGCAGCCGAGGGACTACCGAAGAGACCCAGTACTTC
TRBD2,-,TRBV9,TRBJ2-3,CASSVDLAGMGDTQYF,TGTGCCAGCAGCGTGGACCTAGCGGGAATGGGCGATACGCAGTATTTT
-,-,TRBV5-1,TRBJ2-1,CASSPDNYNEQFF,TGCGCCAGCAGCCCGGACAACTACAATGAGCAGTTCTTC
-,-,TRBV19,TRBJ1-5,CASSSNSNQPQHF,TGTGCCAGTAGCTCCAATAGCAATCAGCCCCAGCATTTT
-,-,TRBV6-5,TRBJ2-5,CASSYTTHATQYF,TGTGCCAGCAGTTACACAACCCACGCTACCCAGTACTTC
-,-,TRBV9,TRBJ2-2,CASSVAPLPAELFF,TGTGCCAGCAGCGTTGCCCCCCTACCTGCTGAGCTGTTTTTT
-,-,TRBV4-2,TRBJ1-2,CASSQEGAGQGYGYTF,TGTGCCAGCAGCCAAGAAGGAGCAGGGCAGGGCTATGGCTACACCTTC
-,-,TRBV6-5,TRBJ2-2,CASSNTGELFF,TGTGCCAGCAGCAACACCGGGGAGCTGTTTTTT
-,-,TRBV6-4,TRBJ2-3,CASSESAAKDTQYF,TGTGCCAGCAGTGAATCGGCAGCTAAAGATACGCAGTATTTT
-,-,TRBV28,TRBJ2-3,CASSLSGSTDTQYF,TGTGCCAGCAGTTTATCAGGGAGCACAGATACGCAGTATTTT
TRBD1,-,TRBV3-1/TRBV3-2,TRBJ2-5,CASSRWTGDSGETQYF,TGTGCCAGCAGCCGGTGGACAGGGGATTCTGGGGAGACCCAGTACTTC
-,-,TRBV5-1,TRBJ2-4,CASSQGNKNIQYF,TGCGCCAGCAGCCAGGGGAACAAAAACATTCAGTACTTC
TRBD1,-,TRBV6-4,TRBJ2-3,CASSDSGGADTQYF,TGTGCCAGCAGTGACTCAGGGGGCGCAGATACGCAGTATTTT
-,-,TRBV29-1,TRBJ1-4,CSVEGENEKLFF,TGCAGCGTTGAGGGGGAAAATGAAAAACTGTTTTTT
TRBD1,-,TRBV12-3/TRBV12-4,TRBJ2-1,CASQGVYNEQFF,TGTGCCAGTCAGGGGGTTTACAATGAGCAGTTCTTC
-,-,TRBV6-5,TRBJ2-2,CASSFWRGSTGELFF,TGTGCCAGCAGTTTCTGGAGGGGGAGCACCGGGGAGCTGTTTTTT
-,-,TRBV27,TRBJ1-1,CASNGISTGNTEAFF,TGTGCCAGCAACGGCATCTCGACAGGCAACACTGAAGCTTTCTTT
-,once,TRBV18,TRBJ1-1,CASSPPIIRVGEAFF,TGTGCCAGCTCACCACCCATAATCCGAGTGGGTGAAGCTTTCTTT
-,-,TRBV27,TRBJ1-2,CASSLSEGSGYTF,TGTGCCAGCAGTTTATCGGAGGGGTCTGGCTACACCTTC
-,-,TRBV5-4,TRBJ2-1,CASSLRQRSSYNEQFF,TGTGCCAGCAGCTTAAGGCAGCGGAGCTCCTACAATGAGCAGTTCTTC
-,-,TRBV19,TRBJ1-6,CASSKSGTVNSPLHF,TGTGCCAGCAGCAAATCCGGGACGGTTAATTCACCCCTCCACTTT
-,-,TRBV12-3/TRBV12-4,TRBJ1-1,CASSPGGFAAFF,TGTGCCAGCAGCCCCGGCGGATTTGCCGCTTTCTTT
-,-,TRBV19,TRBJ1-1,CATSARVNTEAFF,TGTGCCACTAGTGCTAGGGTTAACACTGAAGCTTTCTTT
TRBD1,-,TRBV14,TRBJ2-1,CAGSQEGQEQFF,TGTGCCGGCAGCCAAGAGGGACAGGAGCAGTTCTTC
-,-,TRBV6-5,TRBJ1-1,CASSYGLGRLGTEAFF,TGTGCCAGCAGTTACGGGCTGGGCAGGCTTGGCACTGAAGCTTTCTTT
-,-,TRBV5-4,TRBJ2-7,CASSQVGRGPTSKQYF,TGTGCCAGCAGCCAGGTTGGGCGGGGGCCTACGTCGAAGCAGTACTTC
-,-,TRBV7-2,TRBJ2-7,CASSLVKGSYEQYF,TGTGCCAGCAGCTTAGTTAAGGGTTCCTACGAGCAGTACTTC
TRBD2,-,TRBV6-4,TRBJ2-2,CASRRLAGENGELFF,TGTGCCAGCAGACGACTAGCGGGAGAGAACGGGGAGCTGTTTTTT
TRBD1,-,TRBV10-3,TRBJ1-1,CAISDTLRDRENTEAFF,TGTGCCATCAGTGACACTCTCCGGGACAGGGAAAACACTGAAGCTTTCTTT
TRBD1,-,TRBV24-1,TRBJ1-2,CATSEPDRSNGYTF,TGTGCCACCAGTGAACCGGACAGGTCTAATGGCTACACCTTC